One sample yielded the 31 T cell receptor beta chains listed below, sequenced in a study of patients and donors after allogeneic stem cell transplantation. TCRdb ran MiXCR on the RT-PCR reads and lists one entry per CDR3 protein. The sample records approximately 200,000 distinct CDR3 sequences, roughly two fifths being singletons. The sequencing sample was made of blood, either unsorted or a sorted T cell fraction (not recorded which). These receptors were obtained from a human donor who was either an allogeneic HSCT recipient or a stem cell or donor lymphocyte infusion donor (not recorded which). It is not recorded whose cells these are; they may come from a transplant donor.

The rearrangement joins TRBV25-1 to TRBJ1-1; no reliable D call. V lost 6 bases and J lost 0, with 11 bases in between. This CDR3 is built from 14 residues. CDR1 MGHDK and CDR2 SYGVNS come from the germline V gene. The CDR3 loop reads CASSKDAVNTEAFF. The CDR3 DNA sequence: TGTGCCAGCAGCAAGGACGCGGTGAACACTGAAGCTTTCTTT. The full variable domain, its missing parts supplied by reference TRBV25-1 and TRBJ1-1, is EADIYQTPRYLVIGTGKKITLECSQTMGHDKMYWYQQDPGMELHLIHYSYGVNSTEKGDLSSESTVSRIRTEHFPLTLESARPSHTSQYLCASSKDAVNTEAFFGQGTRLTVV.

This clonotype was seen ten or more times. This chain uses TRBV7-2 with TRBJ1-2; D might be TRBD1 (5 bases). Germline V gene data show CDR1 as SGHTA and CDR2 as FQGNSA. The ends were cut back, 5 bases at V and 8 bases at J, with 18 bases in the middle. The CDR3 has 14 residues. The CDR3 region has the DNA TGTGCCAGCAGCATAGACTCCAGGGCGGGAGGCTACACCTTC. Translating gives CASSIDSRAGGYTF.

The rearrangement uses TRBV5-1 and TRBJ1-2; TRBD1 is a possible D gene (5 bases). The V and J ends lost 1 base and 4 bases respectively, with 11 bases between them. The CDR3 extends over 14 amino acids. Germline values: CDR1 SGHRS, CDR2 YFSETQ. The CDR3 bases are TGCGCCAGCAGCTTGAGTGGGGACGGCTATGGCTACACCTTC. As protein: CASSLSGDGYGYTF.

The genes are TRBV28 and TRBJ1-5; TRBD1 matches 9 bases. V trimming: 8 bases; J trimming: 3 bases; junction bases outside the gene matches: 5. Per germline, CDR1 MDHEN and CDR2 SYDVKM. CDR3 length equals 14 residues. The CDR3 sequence is CASQDRGANQPQHF. The CDR3 DNA reads as TGTGCCAGCCAGGACAGGGGCGCCAATCAGCCCCAGCATTTT.

This clonotype was seen more than once but under ten times. The rearrangement uses TRBV25-1 and TRBJ2-3, with D possibly TRBD2 on 5 matching bases. Germline assignment: CDR1 MGHDK and CDR2 SYGVNS. Between the trimmed V and J ends, which lost 3 bases and 2 bases, there was a span of 9 bases. There are 14 residues in the CDR3. DNA of the CDR3: TGTGCCAGCAGTGACCGCGGGCCCACAGATACGCAGTATTTT. It encodes CASSDRGPTDTQYF. The full variable domain, completed using reference TRBV25-1 and TRBJ2-3, is EADIYQTPRYLVIGTGKKITLECSQTMGHDKMYWYQQDPGMELHLIHYSYGVNSTEKGDLSSESTVSRIRTEHFPLTLESARPSHTSQYLCASSDRGPTDTQYFGPGTRLTVL.

J is TRBJ1-1 and V is TRBV3-1; TRBD1 aligns across 8 bases. The J segment lost 4 bases and the V segment lost 4 bases, leaving 5 bases of the junction unmatched. The CDR3 runs 14 residues. The germline V gene encodes CDR1 LGHDT and CDR2 YNNKEL (reference sequence). The CDR3 region has the DNA TGTGCCAGCAGCCTTATAACAGGGGGCACTGAAGCTTTCTTT. Its protein is CASSLITGGTEAFF.

The rearrangement links TRBV2 to TRBJ1-6; a weak D match, TRBD1 (5 bases). The CDR3 is 15 residues long. Germline-derived CDR1 and CDR2 are SNHLY and FYNNEI. V was cut by 3 bases and J by 1 base, with 7 bases left in between. The CDR3 coding sequence is TGTGCCAGCAGTGAGGGGGGATCCTATAATTCACCCCTCCACTTT. It codes for CASSEGGSYNSPLHF. Combining the CDR3 with reference TRBV2 and TRBJ1-6 gives the whole variable domain EPEVTQTPSHQVTQMGQEVILRCVPISNHLYFYWYRQILGQKVEFLVSFYNNEISEKSEIFDDQFSVERPDGSNFTLKIRSTKLEDSAMYFCASSEGGSYNSPLHFGNGTRLTVT.

The V and J genes are TRBV19 and TRBJ2-1; TRBD1 agrees at 7 bases. The CDR3 consists of 14 residues. CDR1 is LNHDA, CDR2 SQIVND, per germline (reference sequence). V lost 5 bases and J lost 8; bases outside the gene matches: 9. The chain's CDR3 is CASSPRTGWDEQFF. CDR3 coding DNA: TGTGCCAGTAGTCCTCGGACAGGCTGGGATGAGCAGTTCTTC.

The V and J genes are TRBV18 and TRBJ2-7; D is perhaps TRBD1 (6 bases). V dropped 2 bases and J dropped 5 bases, with 13 bases sitting between them. The V gene's germline CDR1 is KGHSH and CDR2 LQKENI. This CDR3 has 14 amino acids. The CDR3: CASSPLQGLDEQYF. DNA of the CDR3: TGTGCCAGCTCACCATTGCAGGGGCTCGACGAGCAGTACTTC.

This clonotype appeared a few times. The chain couples TRBV6-5 to TRBJ1-4, with TRBD1 matching over 10 bases. Per the germline V gene, CDR1 is MNHEY and CDR2 is SVGAGI. CDR3 size: 17 residues. J lost 0 bases, V lost 10 bases, and 11 bases had no gene match. The CDR3 here is CAMGGQGDRSTNEKLFF. The CDR3 DNA sequence: TGTGCCATGGGAGGACAGGGGGATCGCTCAACTAATGAAAAACTGTTTTTT.

The rearrangement joins TRBV28 to TRBJ1-4; D is undetermined. CDR1 and CDR2 (germline): MDHEN, SYDVKM. The length of the CDR3 is 13 residues. Trimming removed 5 bases from V and 10 bases from J, with 14 bases in between. The CDR3 sequence is CASSEQDGGKLFF. CDR3 nucleotides: TGTGCCAGCAGTGAGCAAGACGGCGGAAAACTGTTTTTT.

This chain connects TRBV11-2 to TRBJ2-2; unclear D gene. The CDR3 spans 15 residues. Trimming stripped 3 bases from V and 2 bases from J, with 10 bases between. CDR1 is SGHAT and CDR2 is FQNNGV in the germline V gene. The CDR3 DNA sequence: TGTGCCAGCAGCTTTTCACAGCTTAACACCGGGGAGCTGTTTTTT. This codes for CASSFSQLNTGELFF.

The chain is built from TRBV20-1 and TRBJ1-1; TRBD1 agrees at 10 bases. CDR1 and CDR2 from the germline V gene are DFQATT and SNEGSKA (reference sequence). The CDR3 length is 14 residues. V lost 4 bases and J lost 4; bases outside the gene matches: 6. As DNA, the CDR3 is TGCAGTGCTACCCGACAGGGGGCGGCCACTGAAGCTTTCTTT. Amino acid sequence: CSATRQGAATEAFF.

The rearrangement uses TRBV27 and TRBJ1-6; D unclear. The CDR3 covers 15 residues. Germline assignment: CDR1 MNHEY and CDR2 SMNVEV (reference sequence). Trimming took off 3 bases at V and 0 bases at J, with 6 bases between the two ends. CDR3 region: CASSFGDSYNSPLHF. The CDR3 DNA follows: TGTGCCAGCAGTTTCGGGGACTCCTATAATTCACCCCTCCACTTT.

This clonotype was counted between two and nine times. V is TRBV7-8 and J is TRBJ2-2; the match to TRBD2 covers 8 bases. Germline CDR1 SGHVS, CDR2 FQNEAQ. CDR3 length: 16 residues. J was trimmed by 0 bases and V by 5 bases; bases with no gene match: 5. This chain's CDR3 is CASSPGTRSNTGELFF. CDR3 coding DNA: TGTGCCAGCAGCCCGGGGACTAGGTCGAACACCGGGGAGCTGTTTTTT.

This clonotype was recorded a few times. The V gene is TRBV2, the J gene TRBJ1-1; D unresolved. The CDR3 is 12 residues long. The germline V and J ends were trimmed by 7 bases and 2 bases, with 8 bases remaining between them. Germline loops: CDR1 SNHLY, CDR2 FYNNEI. This CDR3 reads CASTVENTEAFF. CDR3 in DNA: TGTGCCAGCACGGTGGAAAACACTGAAGCTTTCTTT.

This clonotype was found once. The chain recombines TRBV11-2 with TRBJ2-3, with D perhaps given as TRBD1 or TRBD2 (5 bases each). V lost 0 bases to trimming and J lost 3 bases, with 13 bases between them. Looked up from germline, CDR1 is SGHAT and CDR2 is FQNNGV. There are 16 residues in the CDR3. The CDR3 bases are TGTGCCAGCAGCTTAGATTGGGGGTTAGCGACAGATACGCAGTATTTT. It encodes CASSLDWGLATDTQYF.

The chain is built from TRBV27 and TRBJ1-2; perhaps TRBD1 as D (5 bases). Germline CDR1 is MNHEY and CDR2 is SMNVEV (reference sequence). V lost 2 bases and J lost 9, with 13 bases in between. The CDR3 has 13 amino acids. CDR3 nucleotide sequence: TGTGCCAGCAGTTTAACCCAGGGTAATAGCTACACCTTC. This codes for CASSLTQGNSYTF.

The rearrangement joins TRBV5-1 to TRBJ2-5; 9 bases map to TRBD1. Losses at the gene ends were 3 bases for V and 2 bases for J; bases not matched to a gene: 2. This CDR3 comprises 14 residues. Germline V gives CDR1 SGHRS, CDR2 YFSETQ. CDR3 DNA: TGCGCCAGCAGCTCCGGGACAGGGCAAGAGACCCAGTACTTC. Its translation: CASSSGTGQETQYF.

The V and J genes are TRBV10-3 and TRBJ2-2; 7 bases align to TRBD1. V was pared by 5 bases and J by 1 base, with 4 bases of the junction left unmatched. CDR3 length: 15 residues. Germline CDR1 and CDR2: ENHRY and SYGVKD. CDR3: CAISIGQENTGELFF. In nucleotides, the CDR3 is TGTGCCATCAGTATAGGACAGGAGAACACCGGGGAGCTGTTTTTT.

This chain uses TRBV28 with TRBJ2-7; TRBD1 matches at 7 bases. V was pared by 6 bases and J by 3 bases, with 5 bases of the junction left unmatched. CDR3 size: 13 residues. The germline V gene has CDR1 MDHEN and CDR2 SYDVKM. Here the CDR3 reads CASSPTGIYEQYF. For the CDR3, the DNA is TGTGCCAGCAGCCCGACAGGGATCTACGAGCAGTACTTC.

The chain carries TRBV7-3 and TRBJ1-2, with 7 bases aligning to TRBD1. Germline CDR1 is SGHTA and CDR2 is FQGTGA. CDR3 size: 14 residues. The trim removed 2 bases at V and 7 bases at J, leaving 7 bases unmatched. The CDR3 here is CASSLDPGGSGYTF. DNA of the CDR3: TGTGCCAGCAGCTTAGATCCAGGGGGAAGTGGCTACACCTTC.

The chain combines TRBV6-5 with TRBJ2-3; D remains ambiguous. V lost 5 bases and J lost 6, with 15 bases in between. CDR1 is MNHEY and CDR2 is SVGAGI in the germline V gene. The CDR3 sequence is 14 residues long. In nucleotides, the CDR3 is TGTGCCAGCAGTCCCGGCCGCGATGGGGATACGCAGTATTTT. Translation: CASSPGRDGDTQYF.

This clonotype was recorded a few times. The chain combines TRBV29-1 with TRBJ1-3; D gene ambiguous. CDR1 and CDR2 (germline): SQVTM, ANQGSEA. Between the trimmed V and J ends, which lost 2 bases and 0 bases, there was a span of 11 bases. The length of the CDR3 is 15 residues. CDR3 in DNA: TGCAGCGTTGAAATGCCTGGGCCCTCTGGAAACACCATATATTTT. Translating it yields CSVEMPGPSGNTIYF.

The V gene is TRBV5-1, the J gene TRBJ2-5; TRBD2 matches at 13 bases. The V gene end was trimmed by 4 bases and the J gene end by 3 bases; junction bases not matched to a gene: 12. This CDR3 region has 18 residues. Germline V CDR1 and CDR2: SGHRS, YFSETQ. The CDR3 region is CASSRWPTGTSGEETQYF. The CDR3 DNA reads TGCGCCAGCAGCCGCTGGCCCACCGGGACTAGCGGGGAAGAGACCCAGTACTTC.

This chain connects TRBV9 to TRBJ2-2; perhaps TRBD1 as D (5 bases). Trimming shortened V by 2 bases and J by 6 bases, and 11 bases separated the two germline ends. This CDR3 has 14 residues. Germline V gene sequence: CDR1 SGDLS, CDR2 YYNGEE. DNA of the CDR3: TGTGCCAGCAGCGTCCTTCAGGGATCCGGGGAGCTGTTTTTT. This gives the protein CASSVLQGSGELFF.

The gene calls are TRBV5-1 and TRBJ2-7; D call uncertain. The CDR3 totals 16 residues. CDR1 is SGHRS and CDR2 is YFSETQ in the germline V gene. Trimming cost V 4 bases and J 0 bases, with 17 bases left between them. The chain's CDR3 is CASSQRPGRHSYEQYF. CDR3 coding DNA: TGCGCCAGCAGCCAGCGACCCGGGCGGCACTCCTACGAGCAGTACTTC.

This chain links TRBV12-3 or TRBV12-4 with TRBJ1-1; the match to TRBD1 covers 7 bases. V trimming: 0 bases; J trimming: 6 bases; junction bases outside the gene matches: 4. The CDR3 sequence is 14 residues long. The CDR3 region is CASSLADRTPEAFF. Here the CDR3 DNA reads TGTGCCAGCAGTTTAGCGGACAGGACCCCTGAAGCTTTCTTT.

This clonotype appeared a few times. CDR3: CASSIGTENTEAFF. The CDR3 DNA is TGTGCCAGCAGCATCGGGACGGAGAACACTGAAGCTTTCTTT. V and J are TRBV7-9 and TRBJ1-1; tentative D call: TRBD1 (5 bases). The germline gives CDR1 SEHNR, CDR2 FQNEAQ (reference sequence). Between the trimmed V and J ends, which lost 5 bases and 1 base, there was a span of 11 bases. The CDR3 covers 14 residues.

This clonotype was detected only a few times. V gene TRBV29-1 combines with J gene TRBJ2-1; D gene unclear. V lost 4 bases to trimming and J lost 9 bases, with 4 bases between them. This CDR3 has 9 residues. Looked up from germline, CDR1 is SQVTM and CDR2 is ANQGSEA. The DNA for the CDR3 is TGCAGCGTTGGAGGTGAGCAGTTCTTC. It specifies CSVGGEQFF.

This clonotype showed up just a few times. Here the CDR3 reads CASSPGISGNTIYF. The CDR3 DNA is TGTGCCAGCTCACCGGGGATCTCTGGAAACACCATATATTTT. The chain carries TRBV18 and TRBJ1-3; the D is unclear. The V gene's germline CDR1 is KGHSH and CDR2 LQKENI. V was trimmed by 3 bases and J by 0 bases, leaving 6 bases between them. The length of the CDR3 is 14 residues.